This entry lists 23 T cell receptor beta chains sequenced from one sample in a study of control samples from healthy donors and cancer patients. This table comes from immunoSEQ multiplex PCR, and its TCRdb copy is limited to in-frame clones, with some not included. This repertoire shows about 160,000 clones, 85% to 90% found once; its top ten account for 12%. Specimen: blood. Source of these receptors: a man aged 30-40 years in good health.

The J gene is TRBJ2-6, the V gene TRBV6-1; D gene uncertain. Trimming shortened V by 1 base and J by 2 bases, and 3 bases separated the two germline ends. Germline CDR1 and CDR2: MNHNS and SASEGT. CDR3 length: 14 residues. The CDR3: CASSEGAGANVLTF. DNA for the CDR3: TGTGCCAGCAGTGAAGGGGCTGGGGCCAACGTCCTGACTTTC.

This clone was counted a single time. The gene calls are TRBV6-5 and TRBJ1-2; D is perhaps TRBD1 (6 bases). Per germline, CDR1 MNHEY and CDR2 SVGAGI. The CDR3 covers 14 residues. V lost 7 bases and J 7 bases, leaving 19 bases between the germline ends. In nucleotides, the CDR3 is TGTGCCAGCAATTCTCAGGGGAGCTCGGGTGGCTACACCTTC. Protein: CASNSQGSSGGYTF.

CDR3 residues: CASSWGQGGTDTQYF. CDR3 in DNA: TGTGCCAGCAGCTGGGGACAGGGTGGGACAGATACGCAGTATTTT. The chain joins TRBV7-3 to TRBJ2-3; 9 bases align to TRBD1. The CDR3 sequence is 15 residues long. V was pared by 4 bases and J by 3 bases, with 5 bases of the junction left unmatched. Germline CDR1 is SGHTA and CDR2 is FQGTGA.

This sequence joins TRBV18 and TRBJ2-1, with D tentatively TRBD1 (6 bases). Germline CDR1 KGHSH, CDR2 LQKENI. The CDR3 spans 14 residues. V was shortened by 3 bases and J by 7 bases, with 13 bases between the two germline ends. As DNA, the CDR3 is TGTGCCAGCTCACCCTCCCTAGGGGGAAATGAGCAGTTCTTC. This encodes CASSPSLGGNEQFF.

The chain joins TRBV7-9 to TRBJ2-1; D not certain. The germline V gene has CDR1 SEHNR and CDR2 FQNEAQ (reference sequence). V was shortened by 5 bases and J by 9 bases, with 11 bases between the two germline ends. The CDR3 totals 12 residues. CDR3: CASSPAVGEQFF. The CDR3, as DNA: TGTGCCAGCAGCCCGGCCGTGGGTGAGCAGTTCTTC.

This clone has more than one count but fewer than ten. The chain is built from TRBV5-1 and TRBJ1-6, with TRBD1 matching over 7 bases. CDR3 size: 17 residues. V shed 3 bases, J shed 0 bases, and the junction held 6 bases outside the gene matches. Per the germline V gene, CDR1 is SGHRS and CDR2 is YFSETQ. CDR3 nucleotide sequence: TGCGCCAGCAGCTGGACAGGCTTACACTCCTATAATTCACCCCTCCACTTT. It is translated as CASSWTGLHSYNSPLHF.

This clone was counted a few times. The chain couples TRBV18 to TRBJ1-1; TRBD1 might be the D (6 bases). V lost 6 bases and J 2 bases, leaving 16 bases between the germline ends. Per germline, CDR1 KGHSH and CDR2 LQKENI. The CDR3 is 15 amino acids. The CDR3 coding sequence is TGTGCCAGCTCCCGAGGAGGCGGGACAAACACTGAAGCTTTCTTT. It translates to CASSRGGGTNTEAFF.

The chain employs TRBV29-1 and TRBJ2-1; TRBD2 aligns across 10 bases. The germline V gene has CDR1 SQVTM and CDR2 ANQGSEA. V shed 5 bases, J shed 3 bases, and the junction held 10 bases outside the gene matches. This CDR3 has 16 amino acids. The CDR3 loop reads CSVPEAGTSDYNEQFF. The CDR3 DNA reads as TGCAGCGTTCCAGAAGCAGGGACTAGCGACTACAATGAGCAGTTCTTC.

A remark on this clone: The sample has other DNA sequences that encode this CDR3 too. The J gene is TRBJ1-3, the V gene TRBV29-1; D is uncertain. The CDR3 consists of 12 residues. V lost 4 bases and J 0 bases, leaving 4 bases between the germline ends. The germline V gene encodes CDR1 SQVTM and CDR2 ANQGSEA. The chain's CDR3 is CSVVTSGNTIYF. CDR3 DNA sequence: TGCAGCGTTGTTACCTCTGGAAACACCATATATTTT.

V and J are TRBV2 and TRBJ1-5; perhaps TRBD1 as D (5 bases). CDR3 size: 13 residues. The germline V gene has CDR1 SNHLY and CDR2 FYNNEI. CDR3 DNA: TGTGCATATAGACGGGGGGAAAATCAGCCCCAGCATTTT. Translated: CAYRRGENQPQHF.

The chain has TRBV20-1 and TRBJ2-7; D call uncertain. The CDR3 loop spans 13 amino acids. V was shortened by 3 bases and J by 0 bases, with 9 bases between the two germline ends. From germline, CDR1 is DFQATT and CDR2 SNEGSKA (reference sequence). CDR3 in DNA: TGCAGTGCTAGTGGCCGGAGCTCCTACGAGCAGTACTTC. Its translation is CSASGRSSYEQYF.

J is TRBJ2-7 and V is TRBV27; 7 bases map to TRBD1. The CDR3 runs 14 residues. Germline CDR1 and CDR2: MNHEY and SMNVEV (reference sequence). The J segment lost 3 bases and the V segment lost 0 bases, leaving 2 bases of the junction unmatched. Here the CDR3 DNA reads TGTGCCAGCAGTTTATCCCAGGGGGTCTACGAGCAGTACTTC. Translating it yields CASSLSQGVYEQYF.

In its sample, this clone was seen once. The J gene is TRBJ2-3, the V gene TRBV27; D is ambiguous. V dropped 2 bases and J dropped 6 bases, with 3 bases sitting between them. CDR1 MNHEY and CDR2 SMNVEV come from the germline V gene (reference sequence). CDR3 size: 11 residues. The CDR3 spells CASSLRDTQYF. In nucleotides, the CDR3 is TGTGCCAGCAGTTTAAGGGATACGCAGTATTTT.

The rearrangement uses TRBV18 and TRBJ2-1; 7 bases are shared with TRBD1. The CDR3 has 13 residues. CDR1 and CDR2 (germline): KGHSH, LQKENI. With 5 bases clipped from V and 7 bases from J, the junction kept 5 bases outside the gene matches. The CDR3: CASSGGQHNEQFF. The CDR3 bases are TGTGCCAGCTCAGGGGGACAGCATAATGAGCAGTTCTTC.

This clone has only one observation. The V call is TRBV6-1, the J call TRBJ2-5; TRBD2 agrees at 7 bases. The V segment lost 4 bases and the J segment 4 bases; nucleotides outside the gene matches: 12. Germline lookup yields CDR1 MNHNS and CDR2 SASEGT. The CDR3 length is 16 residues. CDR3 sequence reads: CASSAMPAGEGETQYF. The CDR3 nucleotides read TGTGCCAGCAGTGCCATGCCAGCCGGGGAGGGAGAGACCCAGTACTTC.

CDR3 amino acids: CASSLVAFRGATNEKLFF. For the CDR3, the DNA is TGTGCCAGCAGCTTAGTTGCCTTCCGGGGGGCGACGAATGAAAAACTGTTTTTT. The rearrangement links TRBV7-2 to TRBJ1-4; tentative D call: TRBD1 (6 bases). The CDR3 consists of 18 residues. Germline-derived CDR1 and CDR2 are SGHTA and FQGNSA. V was cut by 1 base and J by 5 bases, with 20 bases left in between.

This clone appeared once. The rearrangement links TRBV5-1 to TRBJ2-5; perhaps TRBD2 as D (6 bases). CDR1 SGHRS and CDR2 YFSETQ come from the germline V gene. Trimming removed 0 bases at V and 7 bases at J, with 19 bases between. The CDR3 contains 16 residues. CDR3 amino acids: CASSLAGGSGLGTQYF. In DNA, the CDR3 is TGCGCCAGCAGCTTGGCCGGAGGTAGCGGCTTAGGGACCCAGTACTTC.

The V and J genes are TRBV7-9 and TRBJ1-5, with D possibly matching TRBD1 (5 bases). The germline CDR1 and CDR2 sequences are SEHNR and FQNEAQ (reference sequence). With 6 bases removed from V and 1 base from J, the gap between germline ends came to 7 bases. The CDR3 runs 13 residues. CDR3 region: CASRGGSNQPQHF. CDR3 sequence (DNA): TGTGCCAGCAGGGGGGGGAGCAATCAGCCCCAGCATTTT.

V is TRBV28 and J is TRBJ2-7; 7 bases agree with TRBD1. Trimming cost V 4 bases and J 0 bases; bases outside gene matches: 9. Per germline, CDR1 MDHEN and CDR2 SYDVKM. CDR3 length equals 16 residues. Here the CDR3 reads CASSSELGGHSYEQYF. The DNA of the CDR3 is TGTGCCAGCAGTTCAGAGTTAGGGGGCCACTCCTACGAGCAGTACTTC.

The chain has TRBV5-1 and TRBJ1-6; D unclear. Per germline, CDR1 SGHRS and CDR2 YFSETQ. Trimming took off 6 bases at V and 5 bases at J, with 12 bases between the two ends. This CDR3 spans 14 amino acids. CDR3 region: CASKGWGNNSPLHF. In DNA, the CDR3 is TGCGCCAGCAAAGGGTGGGGTAATAATTCACCCCTCCACTTT.

CDR3 protein: CASSSDRGHEQFF. The CDR3 DNA sequence: TGTGCCAGCAGCTCAGACAGGGGCCATGAGCAGTTCTTC. This chain joins TRBV11-2 and TRBJ2-1, with 8 bases that match TRBD1. This CDR3 comprises 13 residues. V dropped 4 bases and J dropped 8; count of bases not matched to a gene: 4. Looked up from germline, CDR1 is SGHAT and CDR2 is FQNNGV.

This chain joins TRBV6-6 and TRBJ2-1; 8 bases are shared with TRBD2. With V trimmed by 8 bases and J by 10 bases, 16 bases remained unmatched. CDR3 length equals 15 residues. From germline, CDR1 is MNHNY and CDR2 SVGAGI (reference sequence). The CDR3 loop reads CASYPTGLAAEEQFF. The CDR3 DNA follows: TGTGCCAGCTACCCTACCGGACTAGCCGCAGAGGAGCAGTTCTTC.

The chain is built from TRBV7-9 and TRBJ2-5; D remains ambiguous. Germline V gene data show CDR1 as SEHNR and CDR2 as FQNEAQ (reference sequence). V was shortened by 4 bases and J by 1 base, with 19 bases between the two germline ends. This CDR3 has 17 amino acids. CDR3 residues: CASSSSRLTKTQETQYF. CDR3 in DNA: TGTGCCAGCAGCTCGTCACGCCTGACAAAAACCCAAGAGACCCAGTACTTC. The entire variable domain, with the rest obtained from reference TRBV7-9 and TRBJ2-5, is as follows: DTGVSQNPRHKITKRGQNVTFRCDPISEHNRLYWYRQTLGQGPEFLTYFQNEAQLEKSRLLSDRFSAERPKGSFSTLEIQRTEQGDSAMYLCASSSSRLTKTQETQYFGPGTRLLVL.